The 14 T cell receptor beta chains given below trace back to one sample, sequenced in a study of blood T cell repertoires in COVID-19. Sequencing was performed with immunoSEQ multiplex PCR; in TCRdb, only in-frame clones are kept and a portion is missing. The table includes about 130,000 clones, approximately 80% detected once. Sample: peripheral blood. All receptors come from a woman between 55 and 75 years old with acute or convalescent COVID-19.

The chain recombines TRBV27 with TRBJ1-6; 10 nucleotides line up with TRBD1. The trim removed 3 bases at V and 10 bases at J, leaving 6 bases unmatched. The germline gives CDR1 MNHEY, CDR2 SMNVEV (reference sequence). The CDR3 totals 15 residues. The CDR3 nucleotides read TGTGCCAGCAGTTTCGGGACAGGGGTTGGGTCACCCCTCCACTTT. Translating gives CASSFGTGVGSPLHF.

V gene TRBV6-5 combines with J gene TRBJ2-3; D uncertain. Between the trimmed V and J ends, which lost 8 bases and 5 bases, there was a span of 20 bases. This CDR3 comprises 15 residues. Germline loops: CDR1 MNHEY, CDR2 SVGAGI. CDR3 amino acids: CASSRSPHTRDTQYF. As DNA, the CDR3 is TGTGCCAGCTCGAGGTCCCCCCACACAAGAGATACGCAGTATTTT.

In this sample, this clone turned up once. This sequence joins TRBV6-6 and TRBJ2-5, with 8 bases identical to TRBD2. V lost 4 bases to trimming and J lost 4 bases; unmatched junction nucleotides: 8. In germline, CDR1 is MNHNY, CDR2 SVGAGI (reference sequence). There are 15 residues in the CDR3. CDR3 nucleotide sequence: TGTGCCAGCAGTTCCCCCGGACTAGCTAGAGAGACCCAGTACTTC. Its protein product is CASSSPGLARETQYF.

The rearrangement links TRBV19 to TRBJ1-3, with no clear D. The CDR3 consists of 15 residues. Germline CDR1 is LNHDA and CDR2 is SQIVND (reference sequence). Trimming took off 4 bases at V and 1 base at J, with 11 bases between the two ends. The CDR3 region has the DNA TGTGCCAGTAGTACGGGTGGAGGATCTGGAAACACCATATATTTT. This gives the protein CASSTGGGSGNTIYF.

The V gene is TRBV3-1 (or the pseudogene TRBV3-2), the J gene TRBJ1-2; possibly TRBD1 for D (5 bases). CDR3 size: 12 residues. V gave up 7 bases and J gave up 6 bases, with 12 bases separating them. Germline CDR1 LGHDT, CDR2 YNNKEL (reference sequence). CDR3 loop: CASNMGGDGYTF. The CDR3 DNA follows: TGTGCCAGCAATATGGGGGGGGATGGCTACACCTTC.

V is TRBV5-4 and J is TRBJ1-2; 7 bases are shared with TRBD1. The CDR3 totals 15 residues. With V trimmed by 4 bases and J by 8 bases, 14 bases remained unmatched. Germline V gene lookup returns CDR1 SGHNT and CDR2 YYREEE (reference sequence). The CDR3 sequence: CASSTPKTGYGGYTF. As DNA, the CDR3 is TGTGCCAGCAGCACGCCGAAGACAGGGTATGGGGGCTACACCTTC.

CDR3 sequence (DNA): TGTGCCAGCTCGGAACAGGGGCCCTCTCAGCCCCAGCATTTT. This gives the protein CASSEQGPSQPQHF. This chain uses TRBV11-2 with TRBJ1-5, with TRBD1 identical over 7 bases. V lost 8 bases and J lost 6; bases outside the gene matches: 10. Germline CDR1 SGHAT, CDR2 FQNNGV. This CDR3 region has 14 residues.

This clone was counted only a few times. This chain links TRBV3-1 (or the pseudogene TRBV3-2) with TRBJ1-6, with D tentatively TRBD1 (5 bases). Germline loops: CDR1 LGHDT, CDR2 YNNKEL (reference sequence). The CDR3 totals 11 residues. With 7 bases removed from V and 13 bases from J, the gap between germline ends came to 11 bases. The CDR3 is CASTTGGPLHF. Written as DNA, the CDR3 is TGTGCCAGCACCACGGGGGGGCCCCTCCACTTT.

The rearrangement links TRBV11-2 to TRBJ2-1; TRBD1 aligns across 9 bases. CDR3 length equals 16 residues. J lost 10 bases, V lost 0 bases, and 10 bases had no gene match. The V gene's germline CDR1 is SGHAT and CDR2 FQNNGV. As DNA, the CDR3 is TGTGCCAGCAGCTTAGAGGGACAGGGAGTGAGGAGGGAGCAGTTCTTC. As protein: CASSLEGQGVRREQFF.

This sequence joins TRBV2 and TRBJ1-5; no reliable D call. Trimming shortened V by 8 bases and J by 6 bases, and 8 bases separated the two germline ends. Germline V gives CDR1 SNHLY, CDR2 FYNNEI. The CDR3 has 11 residues. CDR3 coding DNA: TGTGCCAGCTCTCGAGGTCAGCCCCAGCATTTT. This sequence encodes CASSRGQPQHF.

The chain combines TRBV2 with TRBJ2-5; TRBD1 aligns across 9 bases. CDR3 size: 14 residues. J gave up 5 bases and V 8 bases, and 9 bases lay outside the gene matches. Germline V gene data show CDR1 as SNHLY and CDR2 as FYNNEI. The CDR3 is CASGGTGMRETQYF. CDR3 nucleotides: TGTGCCAGCGGGGGGACAGGGATGAGGGAGACCCAGTACTTC.

This sequence joins TRBV4-2 and TRBJ2-2; a weak D match, TRBD1 (5 bases). The CDR3 spans 15 residues. V was trimmed by 7 bases and J by 2 bases, leaving 14 bases between them. CDR1 and CDR2 from the germline V gene are LGHNA and YNFKEQ. For the CDR3, the DNA is TGTGCCAGCACCCGACAGACCTCCAACACCGGGGAGCTGTTTTTT. Translated, it gives CASTRQTSNTGELFF.

The chain has TRBV19 and TRBJ1-1; TRBD1 matches 7 bases. V lost 3 bases to trimming and J lost 1 base; unmatched junction nucleotides: 11. Germline V lookup: CDR1 LNHDA, CDR2 SQIVND (reference sequence). The CDR3 is made up of 17 amino acids. The CDR3, as DNA: TGTGCCAGTAGTATGACCCCTTTGGGACAGCGGAACACTGAAGCTTTCTTT. This sequence encodes CASSMTPLGQRNTEAFF.

There are a few counts of this clone. The gene calls are TRBV30 and TRBJ1-3; TRBD1 matches 8 bases. The CDR3 is made up of 15 amino acids. Germline loops: CDR1 GTSNPN, CDR2 SVGIG (reference sequence). Trimming took 0 bases from V and 6 from J; bases not matched to a gene: 7. The CDR3 sequence is CAWSVPHRGVNTIYF. CDR3 coding DNA: TGTGCCTGGAGTGTACCCCACAGGGGGGTAAACACCATATATTTT.